Listed here are 27 T cell receptor beta chains from one sample, sequenced in a study of patients and donors after allogeneic stem cell transplantation. TCRdb called the RT-PCR reads again in MiXCR, with one record for every CDR3 protein. Among 200,000 to 250,000 distinct CDR3 sequences, around an eighth were seen once, and the ten largest hold under 14%. The source material was blood, either unsorted or a sorted T cell fraction (not recorded which). The receptors here all came from a human donor who was either an allogeneic HSCT recipient or a stem cell or donor lymphocyte infusion donor (not recorded which). It is not recorded whose cells these are; they may come from a transplant donor.

This clonotype was counted many times. V usage is TRBV7-9 and J usage is TRBJ1-3; D is uncertain. The length of the CDR3 is 14 residues. V lost 1 base and J 2 bases, leaving 6 bases between the germline ends. Germline loops: CDR1 SEHNR, CDR2 FQNEAQ (reference sequence). As DNA, the CDR3 is TGTGCCAGCAGCTTAGGGCAGGCTGGAAACACCATATATTTT. Its translation: CASSLGQAGNTIYF.

This clonotype appeared a few times. The chain combines TRBV5-1 with TRBJ2-1; 10 bases are a match to TRBD1. The CDR3 loop spans 17 amino acids. With V trimmed by 4 bases and J by 8 bases, 15 bases remained unmatched. CDR1 SGHRS and CDR2 YFSETQ come from the germline V gene. CDR3 region: CASSPGRQGAASDEQFF. CDR3 DNA: TGCGCCAGCAGCCCCGGTCGACAGGGGGCGGCCAGCGATGAGCAGTTCTTC. Filled out from reference TRBV5-1 and TRBJ2-1, the complete variable domain reads KAGVTQTPRYLIKTRGQQVTLSCSPISGHRSVSWYQQTPGQGLQFLFEYFSETQRNKGNFPGRFSGRQFSNSRSEMNVSTLELGDSALYLCASSPGRQGAASDEQFFGPGTRLTVL.

This clonotype was counted at least ten times. CDR3 sequence: CSARNLGQGVGTGELFF. The CDR3 DNA sequence: TGCAGTGCTAGAAATCTGGGACAGGGTGTTGGCACCGGGGAGCTGTTTTTT. The chain employs TRBV20-1 and TRBJ2-2; 9 positions match TRBD1. The ends lost 2 bases at V and 4 bases at J; junction bases unmatched: 11. The germline gives CDR1 DFQATT, CDR2 SNEGSKA (reference sequence). The CDR3 sequence is 17 residues long.

The rearrangement joins TRBV27 to TRBJ2-2; 10 bases fit TRBD1. Losses at the gene ends were 2 bases for V and 6 bases for J; bases not matched to a gene: 6. This CDR3 has 16 amino acids. The V gene's germline CDR1 is MNHEY and CDR2 SMNVEV (reference sequence). The CDR3 bases are TGTGCCAGCAGTTTACCGTCCGGGACAGGGGCCGGGGAGCTGTTTTTT. Translation: CASSLPSGTGAGELFF.

V and J are TRBV6-1 and TRBJ2-2; TRBD2 matches 7 bases. The CDR3 extends over 15 amino acids. Unmatched junction bases numbered 11, after V lost 8 bases and J lost 5 bases. CDR1 MNHNS and CDR2 SASEGT come from the germline V gene. Here the CDR3 reads CASRGELARTGELFF. The CDR3 DNA reads TGTGCCAGCCGGGGGGAACTAGCGAGGACCGGGGAGCTGTTTTTT.

The chain couples TRBV27 to TRBJ2-2; a weak D match, TRBD2 (5 bases). Germline V gives CDR1 MNHEY, CDR2 SMNVEV (reference sequence). The CDR3 has 16 residues. Trimming cost V 3 bases and J 4 bases, with 15 bases left between them. The CDR3 DNA reads TGTGCCAGCAGTTTTCTAACCAATCGGGGCACCGGGGAGCTGTTTTTT. Translation: CASSFLTNRGTGELFF.

This clonotype has a count of ten or more. The rearrangement joins TRBV20-1 to TRBJ1-5; 9 nucleotides match TRBD1. Germline-derived CDR1 and CDR2 are DFQATT and SNEGSKA (reference sequence). The CDR3 extends over 17 amino acids. V dropped 0 bases and J dropped 4; count of bases not matched to a gene: 10. CDR3 DNA sequence: TGCAGTGCTAGAGATGGAGACAGGGGGAGTTTTAATCAGCCCCAGCATTTT. Its translation is CSARDGDRGSFNQPQHF.

This clonotype occurred a few times. CDR3 nucleotide sequence: TGTGCCAGCAGCCTCCGGTTTCAGGGAAACACCATATATTTT. Its protein is CASSLRFQGNTIYF. The chain uses TRBV7-8 and TRBJ1-3; unclear D gene. V was cut by 5 bases and J by 4 bases, with 12 bases left in between. CDR1 is SGHVS and CDR2 is FQNEAQ in the germline V gene. The CDR3 is made up of 14 amino acids.

To note about this clonotype: Relative to the germline gene, one junction end is altered; a read error may explain this. The chain joins TRBV12-3 or TRBV12-4 to TRBJ2-1; the match to TRBD2 covers 10 bases. The CDR3 covers 14 residues. The CDR3 DNA reads as TGTGCCAGCAGATTAGCGGGAGGACACAATGAGCAGTTCTTC. This translates into CASRLAGGHNEQFF.

This clonotype was recorded a few times. The gene calls are TRBV7-3 and TRBJ1-1; possibly TRBD1 for D (5 bases). The CDR3 has 13 residues. Germline CDR1 is SGHTA and CDR2 is FQGTGA. With 5 bases removed from V and 10 bases from J, the gap between germline ends came to 17 bases. CDR3: CASSDYGAEGAFF. The CDR3 region has the DNA TGTGCCAGCAGCGACTATGGGGCGGAGGGAGCTTTCTTT.

The chain recombines TRBV7-2 with TRBJ1-5; D ambiguous. Trimming shortened V by 1 base and J by 3 bases, and 10 bases separated the two germline ends. CDR3 size: 15 residues. CDR1 and CDR2 from the germline V gene are SGHTA and FQGNSA. This CDR3 is CASSLVDGYNQPQHF. In nucleotides, the CDR3 is TGTGCCAGCAGCTTAGTAGATGGGTACAATCAGCCCCAGCATTTT.

This sequence joins TRBV5-1 and TRBJ2-2, with 8 bases aligning to TRBD1. Germline V lookup: CDR1 SGHRS, CDR2 YFSETQ. V lost 4 bases, J lost 5 bases, and 4 bases stayed unmatched. The CDR3 is made up of 14 amino acids. CDR3 region: CASSPTGGTGELFF. CDR3 DNA sequence: TGCGCCAGCAGCCCTACAGGGGGAACCGGGGAGCTGTTTTTT. The full variable domain, in which reference TRBV5-1 and TRBJ2-2 provide the parts outside the CDR3, is KAGVTQTPRYLIKTRGQQVTLSCSPISGHRSVSWYQQTPGQGLQFLFEYFSETQRNKGNFPGRFSGRQFSNSRSEMNVSTLELGDSALYLCASSPTGGTGELFFGEGSRLTVL.

This clonotype has a handful of counts. This chain uses TRBV7-9 with TRBJ1-4; unclear D gene. Deletions cut 5 bases from V and 3 bases from J, with 10 bases between. The germline CDR1 and CDR2 sequences are SEHNR and FQNEAQ (reference sequence). The CDR3 has 14 residues. CDR3: CASSPTLSNEKLFF. The CDR3 DNA reads as TGTGCCAGCAGCCCCACGCTTTCTAATGAAAAACTGTTTTTT.

The sample holds a few counts of this clonotype. The chain joins TRBV5-1 to TRBJ2-2, with a possible D match to TRBD1 (5 bases). Deletions cut 4 bases from V and 4 bases from J, with 20 bases between. Germline V gene sequence: CDR1 SGHRS, CDR2 YFSETQ. The CDR3 runs 17 residues. CDR3 in DNA: TGCGCCAGCAGCACTCAATTGCGCAGACAGACCACCGGGGAGCTGTTTTTT. Its translation is CASSTQLRRQTTGELFF.

The chain carries TRBV11-3 and TRBJ2-1; TRBD1 is a possible D gene (6 bases). V was shortened by 3 bases and J by 0 bases, with 15 bases between the two germline ends. The CDR3 spans 17 residues. The germline V gene encodes CDR1 SGHNT and CDR2 YENEEA. The CDR3 nucleotides are TGTGCCAGCAGCTTGGGCAACAGGGTACGCTCCTACAATGAGCAGTTCTTC. Translating it yields CASSLGNRVRSYNEQFF.

Points on this clonotype: A much larger clone sits a single nucleotide away, making a read error possible. The chain recombines TRBV14 with TRBJ1-1; D gene unclear. Germline loops: CDR1 SGHDN, CDR2 FVKESK. The CDR3 extends over 12 amino acids. The DNA for the CDR3 is TGTGCCAGGAGCCGGTCGACGGTAAGGGCTTTCTTT. As protein: CARSRSTVRAFF.

This rearrangement joins TRBV10-3 to TRBJ2-5, with D maybe TRBD2 (6 bases). The V gene's germline CDR1 is ENHRY and CDR2 SYGVKD. V dropped 4 bases and J dropped 6 bases, with 15 bases sitting between them. The CDR3 runs to 14 residues. Here the CDR3 DNA reads TGTGCCATCAGTGCAGGTGGAGGGGTAAAGACCCAGTACTTC. Translated: CAISAGGGVKTQYF.

The J gene is TRBJ1-2, the V gene TRBV30; D might be TRBD1 (5 bases). Germline V gene lookup returns CDR1 GTSNPN and CDR2 SVGIG (reference sequence). The CDR3 contains 13 residues. Trimming pared 4 bases from V and 7 bases from J, leaving 16 bases between. CDR3 in DNA: TGTGCCTGGATTGGGGCACGATCAGGTGGCTACACCTTC. Its protein product is CAWIGARSGGYTF.

This clonotype has a count of ten or more. V usage is TRBV5-1 and J usage is TRBJ1-1, with D tentatively TRBD1 (5 bases). This CDR3 region has 15 residues. Trimming shortened V by 2 bases and J by 1 base, and 12 bases separated the two germline ends. CDR1 SGHRS and CDR2 YFSETQ come from the germline V gene. The CDR3 loop reads CASSFGGAWNTEAFF. Written as DNA, the CDR3 is TGCGCCAGCAGCTTCGGAGGGGCGTGGAACACTGAAGCTTTCTTT.

This clonotype was detected a few times. The chain couples TRBV7-3 to TRBJ2-1; perhaps D is TRBD1 or TRBD2 (6 bases each). This CDR3 region has 15 residues. CDR1 SGHTA and CDR2 FQGTGA come from the germline V gene. The ends were cut back, 7 bases at V and 4 bases at J, with 17 bases in the middle. The DNA for the CDR3 is TGTGCCAGCACCAAGGACGGGGGCCGATACAATGAGCAGTTCTTC. Translating it yields CASTKDGGRYNEQFF.

This clonotype was observed a handful of times. CDR3 region: CASTTGGGYNEQFF. The CDR3 DNA is TGCGCCAGCACCACTGGTGGGGGCTACAATGAGCAGTTCTTC. The genes are TRBV5-1 and TRBJ2-1; either TRBD1 or TRBD2 may supply D (5 bases each). V lost 6 bases and J 3 bases, leaving 13 bases between the germline ends. Germline values: CDR1 SGHRS, CDR2 YFSETQ. CDR3 length: 14 residues.

This chain links TRBV28 with TRBJ2-3; 9 bases are shared with TRBD1. CDR3 length: 15 amino acids. Germline trimming cut 6 bases from V and 3 bases from J; bases unmatched to any gene: 7. Germline V gene sequence: CDR1 MDHEN, CDR2 SYDVKM. This CDR3 is CASRSQGARTDTQYF. The CDR3 DNA sequence: TGTGCCAGCAGGTCACAGGGGGCAAGAACAGATACGCAGTATTTT.

The chain has TRBV7-8 and TRBJ1-5; D call uncertain. The CDR3 spans 14 residues. V lost 4 bases to trimming and J lost 8 bases, with 15 bases between them. Germline loops: CDR1 SGHVS, CDR2 FQNEAQ. Here the CDR3 reads CASSSYPRSEPQHF. The CDR3 nucleotides read TGTGCCAGCAGCTCCTACCCTCGATCTGAGCCCCAGCATTTT. The whole variable domain, remainder taken from reference TRBV7-8 and TRBJ1-5, is GAGVSQSPRYKVAKRGQDVALRCDPISGHVSLFWYQQALGQGPEFLTYFQNEAQLDKSGLPSDRFFAERPEGSVSTLKIQRTQQEDSAVYLCASSSYPRSEPQHFGDGTRLSIL.

The rearrangement uses TRBV7-9 and TRBJ1-1, with 7 bases matching TRBD1. CDR3 length: 13 amino acids. V shed 2 bases, J shed 6 bases, and the junction held 3 bases outside the gene matches. CDR1 is SEHNR and CDR2 is FQNEAQ in the germline V gene (reference sequence). CDR3 in amino acids: CASSLIGGSEAFF. CDR3 DNA sequence: TGTGCCAGCAGCTTAATAGGGGGCTCTGAAGCTTTCTTT. Looking up the rest from reference TRBV7-9 and TRBJ1-1 gives the full variable domain: DTGVSQNPRHKITKRGQNVTFRCDPISEHNRLYWYRQTLGQGPEFLTYFQNEAQLEKSRLLSDRFSAERPKGSFSTLEIQRTEQGDSAMYLCASSLIGGSEAFFGQGTRLTVV.

This clonotype was picked up a small number of times. The chain combines TRBV6-1 with TRBJ1-2; 11 nucleotides agree with TRBD1. CDR1 is MNHNS and CDR2 is SASEGT in the germline V gene. Trimming took 5 bases from V and 2 from J; bases not matched to a gene: 7. The CDR3 length is 16 residues. The CDR3 region has the DNA TGTGCCAGCAGTACAGAGGGACAGGGGGTAAACTATGGCTACACCTTC. This translates into CASSTEGQGVNYGYTF.

The CDR3 sequence: CASSKNSENEQFF. CDR3 bases: TGTGCCAGCAGCAAGAATAGCGAAAATGAGCAGTTCTTC. J is TRBJ2-1 and V is TRBV4-2, with TRBD2 as a possible D gene (5 bases). Germline values: CDR1 LGHNA, CDR2 YNFKEQ. The CDR3 runs 13 residues. Trimming left V 5 bases short and J 7 bases short, with 12 bases between.

This clonotype was counted between two and nine times. This chain connects TRBV15 to TRBJ1-3; D remains ambiguous. The CDR3 covers 18 residues. Germline values: CDR1 LNHNV, CDR2 YYDKDF (reference sequence). The germline V and J ends were trimmed by 0 bases and 0 bases, with 15 bases remaining between them. The CDR3 here is CATSRDDGRLLSGNTIYF. CDR3 bases: TGTGCCACCAGCAGAGATGACGGACGACTTCTCTCTGGAAACACCATATATTTT.